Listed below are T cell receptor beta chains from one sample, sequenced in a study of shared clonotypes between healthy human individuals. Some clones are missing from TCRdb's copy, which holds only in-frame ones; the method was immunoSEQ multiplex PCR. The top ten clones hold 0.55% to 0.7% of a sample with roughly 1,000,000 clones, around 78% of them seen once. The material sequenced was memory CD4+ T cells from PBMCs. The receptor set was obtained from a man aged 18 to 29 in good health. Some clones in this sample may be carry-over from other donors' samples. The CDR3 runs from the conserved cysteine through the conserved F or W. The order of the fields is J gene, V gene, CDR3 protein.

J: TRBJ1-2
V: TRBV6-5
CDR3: CASSGRQGGYTF

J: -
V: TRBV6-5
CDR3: CASSQGTSAEQYF

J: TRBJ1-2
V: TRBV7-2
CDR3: CASSPDLQATGVGGYTF

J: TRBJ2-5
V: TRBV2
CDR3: CASSGNPLGETQYF

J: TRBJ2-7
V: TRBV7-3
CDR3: CASSSRLAGVSEQYF

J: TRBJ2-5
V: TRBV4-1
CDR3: CASSQVGGVQETQYF

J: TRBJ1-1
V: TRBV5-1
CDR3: CASRIQGGTEAFF

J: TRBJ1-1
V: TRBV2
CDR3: CATGVNTEAFF

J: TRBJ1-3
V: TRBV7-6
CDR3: CASSSGTPSGNTIYF

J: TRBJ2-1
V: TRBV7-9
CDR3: CASSSTAYNEQFF

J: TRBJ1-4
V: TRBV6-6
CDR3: CASNPTEGAGREKLFF